This T cell receptor beta chain was sequenced in a study of CD8 T cells in ankylosing spondylitis. The table lists this clonotype with a few counts. Antigen unknown. TCRdb used MiXCR to reprocess the 5' RACE reads, holding one entry per CDR3 protein. The sample lists about 700,000 distinct CDR3 sequences, 15% to 20% occurring once. Notes on the study in general: A TCR beta motif of eight or nine highly homologous variants seemed to mark ankylosing spondylitis blood.

Germline CDR1 reads MDHEN; CDR2 reads SYDVKM. Trimming removed 5 bases from V and 5 bases from J, with 18 bases in between. This CDR3 spans 16 amino acids. Sequenced input: blood, either unsorted or a sorted T cell fraction (not recorded which). The TCR comes from a male donor with ankylosing spondylitis. The chain recombines TRBV28 with TRBJ1-4, with D maybe TRBD1 (5 bases). DNA for the CDR3: TGTGCCAGCAGTCCGACCGAGGGGTTTAACAATGAAAAACTGTTTTTT. This translates into CASSPTEGFNNEKLFF. The full variable domain, completed using reference TRBV28 and TRBJ1-4, is DVKVTQSSRYLVKRTGEKVFLECVQDMDHENMFWYRQDPGLGLRLIYFSYDVKMKEKGDIPEGYSVSREKKERFSLILESASTNQTSMYLCASSPTEGFNNEKLFFGSGTQLSVL.